These T cell receptor beta chains were read from a single sample in a study of T cell repertoires in cytomegalovirus infection. The antigens these receptors bind are not known. TCRdb re-called the reads with MiXCR, one entry per CDR3 protein. The sample shows approximately 730,000 distinct CDR3 sequences, roughly 29% of them seen only once. The sample consisted of cultured CD8+ T cells from PBMCs, taken from culture after CMV antigen stimulation. The source is a human donor in good health (CMV status not recorded). Some clones in this sample may be carry-over from other donors' samples. Each CDR3 is given with its conserved first and last residue. Fields, in order: D gene, clone size, J gene, V gene, CDR3 DNA, CDR3 protein. The D gene is left open where the match is weak. Where a row states a size, it is once, few, many or the class of an expanded clone; other rows omit it.

D: TRBD1
size: few
J: TRBJ2-1
V: TRBV10-3
DNA: TGTGCCATCAGTGAGTACAGGGGGAGATACAATGAGCAGTTCTTC
CDR3: CAISEYRGRYNEQFF

D: .
size: few
J: TRBJ2-5
V: TRBV11-3
DNA: TGTGCCAGCAGCTTGGCGAGCGTGGGGCGAGAAGAGACCCAGTACTTC
CDR3: CASSLASVGREETQYF

D: .
size: .
J: TRBJ2-7
V: TRBV4-3
DNA: TGCGCCAGCAGCCAGTTCCAAGGCTTAACCTACGAGCAGTACTTC
CDR3: CASSQFQGLTYEQYF

D: TRBD1
size: .
J: TRBJ2-7
V: TRBV20-1
DNA: TGCAGTGCTATCGACAGGGGGCCCTACGAGCAGTACTTC
CDR3: CSAIDRGPYEQYF

D: .
size: few
J: TRBJ2-2
V: TRBV6-5
DNA: TGTGCCAGCAGTTACGTTCCAGGGCCTGCCGGGGAGCTGTTTTTT
CDR3: CASSYVPGPAGELFF

D: .
size: .
J: TRBJ2-2
V: TRBV4-1
DNA: TGCGCCAGCAGCCAAGCGAAGAGGTCCGGGGAGCTGTTTTTT
CDR3: CASSQAKRSGELFF

D: TRBD1
size: many
J: TRBJ1-1
V: TRBV12-3/TRBV12-4
DNA: TGTGCCAGCAGTTTAGGGACAGGGACTTTGAACACTGAAGCTTTCTTT
CDR3: CASSLGTGTLNTEAFF

D: TRBD2
size: few
J: TRBJ2-3
V: TRBV6-2/TRBV6-3
DNA: TGTGCCAGCAGTACAGATTGGACTAGAAGGGATACGCAGTATTTT
CDR3: CASSTDWTRRDTQYF

D: TRBD1
size: .
J: TRBJ2-1
V: TRBV19
DNA: TGTGCCAGTAGTATTAAGGGGGCCGTGATCGGTGAGCAGTTCTTC
CDR3: CASSIKGAVIGEQFF

D: .
size: few
J: TRBJ1-1
V: TRBV12-3/TRBV12-4
DNA: TGTGCCAGCAGCCCCCGATGGCGCGGTGCTTGGGGGGCTTTCTTT
CDR3: CASSPRWRGAWGAFF

D: TRBD1
size: few
J: TRBJ1-2
V: TRBV25-1
DNA: TGTGCCAGCAGTGCCGGACAGGGATCCTATGGCTACACCTTC
CDR3: CASSAGQGSYGYTF

D: .
size: .
J: TRBJ2-4
V: TRBV27
DNA: TGTGCCAGCAGTCCCGGACTGGAGGGCATTCAGTACTTC
CDR3: CASSPGLEGIQYF

D: .
size: few
J: TRBJ2-4
V: TRBV7-9
DNA: TGTGCCAGCAGCCCGACAGACATTCAGTACTTC
CDR3: CASSPTDIQYF

D: .
size: .
J: TRBJ1-1
V: TRBV27
DNA: TGTGCCAGCAGTTACTCCCCCACAGGTGAAGCTTTCTTT
CDR3: CASSYSPTGEAFF

D: .
size: few
J: TRBJ2-5
V: TRBV20-1
DNA: TGCAGTGCCCATGACGAAGCTGGAGGGGCTTTGGAGACCCAGTACTTC
CDR3: CSAHDEAGGALETQYF

D: .
size: .
J: TRBJ1-5
V: TRBV4-1
DNA: TGCGCCAGCAGCCAAGGAGACAGCGACCAGCCCCAGCATTTT
CDR3: CASSQGDSDQPQHF

D: TRBD1
size: .
J: TRBJ2-1
V: TRBV20-1
DNA: TGCAGTGCTAGGGACAGGGTCCAGCCCCCCTCCTACAATGAGCAGTTCTTC
CDR3: CSARDRVQPPSYNEQFF

D: .
size: many
J: TRBJ1-6
V: TRBV20-1
DNA: TGCAGTGCTAGGTTCACTGGGTATAATTCACCCCTCCACTTT
CDR3: CSARFTGYNSPLHF

D: TRBD1
size: once
J: TRBJ2-6
V: TRBV18
DNA: TGTGCCAGCTCACGGGGACAGGCGGTCCCCGGGGGTGCTGGGGCCAACGTCCTGACTTTC
CDR3: CASSRGQAVPGGAGANVLTF

D: TRBD1
size: .
J: TRBJ2-1
V: TRBV27
DNA: TGTGCCAGCAGTTTCTTATGGACAGGGGAGTCGGGCAATGAGCAGTTCTTC
CDR3: CASSFLWTGESGNEQFF

D: .
size: many
J: TRBJ2-2
V: TRBV7-2
DNA: TGTGCCAGCAGCTTCTCCGGGGGAACCGGGGAGCTGTTTTTT
CDR3: CASSFSGGTGELFF

D: TRBD1
size: few
J: TRBJ2-7
V: TRBV7-9
DNA: TGTGCCAGCAGCTTAGGGGACAGGATCCACGAGCAGTACTTC
CDR3: CASSLGDRIHEQYF

D: .
size: few
J: TRBJ2-2
V: TRBV12-3/TRBV12-4
DNA: TGTGCCAGCACCGTCGGGAGGGGGCTCACCGGGGAGCTGTTTTTT
CDR3: CASTVGRGLTGELFF